The source of this TCR beta chain is a study of cytomegalovirus exposure and HLA in healthy donors. The PCR made use of 60 Vbeta and 13 Jbeta primers. This table comes from immunoSEQ multiplex PCR, and its TCRdb copy is limited to in-frame clones, with some not included. The table lists some 100,000 clones, less than 80% of them singletons, with roughly 4% in the top ten. As regards this clone: Its specificity is unknown.

Study-level findings and limits: Specific recognition of CMV antigens was confirmed in vitro for three chains (all CMV-associated). The authors enumerated 150 to 200 TCR beta chains as linked to cytomegalovirus. Researchers reported in a later analysis that a missense DCLRE1C variant was tied to TCR beta V- and J-gene trimming.

This TCR was recovered from a man aged 40-50 years in good health and CMV-seronegative. Sequences were obtained from PBMCs.

The CDR3 nucleotides read TGTGCCAGTAGTATTTCCCTGGATACGCAGTATTTT. It is translated as CASSISLDTQYF. V is TRBV19 and J is TRBJ2-3; D call uncertain. The CDR3 is 12 amino acids. Germline V gene sequence: CDR1 LNHDA, CDR2 SQIVND (reference sequence). Trimming shortened V by 3 bases and J by 6 bases, and 7 bases separated the two germline ends.